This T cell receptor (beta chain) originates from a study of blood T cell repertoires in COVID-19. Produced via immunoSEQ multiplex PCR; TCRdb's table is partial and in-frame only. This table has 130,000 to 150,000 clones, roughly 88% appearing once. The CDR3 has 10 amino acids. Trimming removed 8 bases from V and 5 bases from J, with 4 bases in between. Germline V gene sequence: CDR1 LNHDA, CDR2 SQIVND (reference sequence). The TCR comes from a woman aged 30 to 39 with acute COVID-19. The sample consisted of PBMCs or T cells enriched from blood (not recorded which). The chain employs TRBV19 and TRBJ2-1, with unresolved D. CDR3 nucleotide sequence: TGTGCCAGTCAAAACAATGAGCAGTTCTTC. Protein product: CASQNNEQFF.